A selection of T cell receptor beta chains follows, all from one sample in a study of siplizumab effects on memory and regulatory T cells. The data were produced by immunoSEQ multiplex PCR, yet TCRdb's version contains in-frame clones alone and is incomplete. Of around 78,000 clones listed, about 90% are singletons. Sequenced material: CD8+ T cells sorted from blood. These receptors were obtained from a human donor in good health. Each CDR3 is given with its conserved first and last residue. A D gene is named only where the DNA matches it firmly. The listing skips clone size in some rows; elsewhere it reads once, few, many or a size class.

cdr3_aa	cdr3_nt	v_call	j_call	clone_size	d_call
CASSLAQGGTEAFF	TGTGCCAGCAGCTTAGCGCAGGGCGGCACTGAAGCTTTCTTT	TRBV7-9	TRBJ1-1	-	-
CASSFLGNTGELFF	TGTGCCAGCAGTTTTCTCGGGAACACCGGGGAGCTGTTTTTT	TRBV27	TRBJ2-2	-	-
CSASPTDEQFF	TGCAGTGCTTCCCCCACGGATGAGCAGTTCTTC	TRBV20-1	TRBJ2-1	once	-
CASSQQTSSSYEQYF	TGTGCCAGCAGCCAACAGACTAGCAGCTCCTACGAGCAGTACTTC	TRBV7-9	TRBJ2-7	-	TRBD2
CASSQLLRGDNEAFF	TGTGCCAGCAGCCAACTCCTCCGGGGAGATAATGAAGCTTTCTTT	TRBV7-8	TRBJ1-1	-	-
CASSLTGYYEQYF	TGTGCCAGCAGCTTAACAGGGTACTACGAGCAGTACTTC	TRBV7-9	TRBJ2-7	once	-
CASSVAVSNIQYF	TGTGCCAGCAGCGTAGCCGTATCAAACATTCAGTACTTC	TRBV9	TRBJ2-4	-	-
CASSIFTGASSGNTIYF	TGTGCCAGTAGTATTTTCACAGGGGCGAGCTCTGGAAACACCATATATTTT	TRBV19	TRBJ1-3	few	TRBD1
CASSWGGTEAFF	TGCGCCAGCAGTTGGGGGGGAACTGAAGCTTTCTTT	TRBV4-1	TRBJ1-1	-	-
CAISDLDRGYQETQYF	TGTGCCATCAGTGATCTTGACAGGGGGTACCAAGAGACCCAGTACTTC	TRBV10-3	TRBJ2-5	-	TRBD1
CASSLLRTVYEQYF	TGTGCCAGCAGTTTGCTTCGGACAGTCTACGAGCAGTACTTC	TRBV27	TRBJ2-7	-	-
CASSQSGTETQYF	TGCGCCAGCAGCCAGTCGGGGACCGAGACCCAGTACTTC	TRBV4-1	TRBJ2-5	once	-
CASSLWWEPRELFF	TGTGCCAGCAGTTTATGGTGGGAGCCCCGGGAGCTGTTTTTT	TRBV27	TRBJ2-2	-	-
CASSLETGTYEQYF	TGCGCCAGCAGCTTGGAAACAGGGACCTACGAGCAGTACTTC	TRBV5-1	TRBJ2-7	-	-
CASNPEGYSNSPLHF	TGTGCCAGCAACCCGGAGGGGTATTCTAATTCACCCCTCCACTTT	TRBV2	TRBJ1-6	-	-
CASSSRTIWDRSLGNTIYF	TGTGCCAGCAGCTCCCGCACGATTTGGGACAGGAGTTTGGGAAACACCATATATTTT	TRBV7-9	TRBJ1-3	-	TRBD1
CASSLELWGYGYTF	TGTGCCAGCAGCTTAGAACTCTGGGGGTATGGCTACACCTTC	TRBV7-9	TRBJ1-2	once	-
CASSLGTGSRYNEQFF	TGCGCCAGCAGCTTGGGGACAGGGAGTCGCTACAATGAGCAGTTCTTC	TRBV5-1	TRBJ2-1	once	TRBD1
CATSRDRFASSMSSYNEQFF	TGTGCCACCAGCAGAGATCGGTTTGCCAGCTCAATGAGCTCCTACAATGAGCAGTTCTTC	TRBV15	TRBJ2-1	-	-
CASSLRPPNTEAFF	TGTGCCAGCAGTTTGAGGCCCCCGAACACTGAAGCTTTCTTT	TRBV28	TRBJ1-1	-	-
CASSLAQTNSPLHF	TGTGCCAGCAGCTTAGCACAGACTAATTCACCCCTCCACTTT	TRBV7-9	TRBJ1-6	-	-
CASSQASGMDQFF	TGTGCCAGCAGCCAAGCCAGCGGGATGGACCAGTTCTTC	TRBV13	TRBJ2-1	-	TRBD2